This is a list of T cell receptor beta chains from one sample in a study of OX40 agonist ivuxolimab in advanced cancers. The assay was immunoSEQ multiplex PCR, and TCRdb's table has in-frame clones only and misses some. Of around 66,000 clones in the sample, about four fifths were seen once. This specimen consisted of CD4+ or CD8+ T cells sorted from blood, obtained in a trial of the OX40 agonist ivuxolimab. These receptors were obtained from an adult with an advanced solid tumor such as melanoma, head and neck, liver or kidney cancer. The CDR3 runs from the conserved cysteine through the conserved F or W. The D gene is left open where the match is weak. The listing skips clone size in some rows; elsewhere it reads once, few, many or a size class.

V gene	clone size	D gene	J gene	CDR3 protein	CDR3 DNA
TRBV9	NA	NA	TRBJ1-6	CASSVGGNNSPLHF	TGTGCCAGCAGCGTAGGCGGTAATAATTCACCCCTCCACTTT
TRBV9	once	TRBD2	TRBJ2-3	CASSAGSGGFTDTQYF	TGTGCCAGCAGCGCAGGTAGCGGGGGGTTCACAGATACGCAGTATTTT
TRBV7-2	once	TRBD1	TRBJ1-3	CASSTGTGAGNTIYF	TGTGCCAGCAGCACCGGGACAGGGGCTGGAAACACCATATATTTT
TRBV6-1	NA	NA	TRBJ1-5	CASSEGQTNQPQHF	TGTGCCAGCAGTGAAGGACAGACCAATCAGCCCCAGCATTTT
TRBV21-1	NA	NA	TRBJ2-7	CASRGGRLGEQYF	TGTGCCAGCAGAGGGGGGAGATTGGGCGAGCAGTACTTC
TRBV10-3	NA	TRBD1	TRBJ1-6	CAIRADRGSNSPLHF	TGTGCCATCAGAGCCGACAGGGGGAGCAATTCACCCCTCCACTTT
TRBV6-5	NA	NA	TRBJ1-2	CASSYSKPGLEGYTF	TGTGCCAGCAGTTACTCTAAGCCAGGGTTAGAAGGCTACACCTTC
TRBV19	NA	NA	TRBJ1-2	CASKTGILIDYGYTF	TGTGCCAGTAAGACCGGGATTTTAATTGACTATGGCTACACCTTC
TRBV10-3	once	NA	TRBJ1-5	CATQGNGNQPQHF	TGTGCCACCCAGGGAAATGGCAATCAGCCCCAGCATTTT
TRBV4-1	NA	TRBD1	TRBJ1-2	CASSPWDRGSNYGYTF	TGCGCCAGCAGCCCGTGGGACAGGGGATCGAACTATGGCTACACCTTC
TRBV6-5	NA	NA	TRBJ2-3	CASRRQSTDTQYF	TGTGCCAGCCGAAGACAGAGCACAGATACGCAGTATTTT
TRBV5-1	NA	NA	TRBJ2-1	CASSLGLANEQFF	TGCGCCAGCAGCTTGGGGCTAGCCAATGAGCAGTTCTTC
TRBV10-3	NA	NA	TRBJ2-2	CAISTGQNTGELFF	TGTGCCATCAGCACGGGACAGAACACCGGGGAGCTGTTTTTT
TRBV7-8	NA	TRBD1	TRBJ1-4	CASSLGRGYATNEKLFF	TGTGCCAGCAGCTTGGGCAGGGGGTACGCAACTAATGAAAAACTGTTTTTT
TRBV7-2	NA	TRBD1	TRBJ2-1	CASSPNRQGAGFNNEQFF	TGTGCCAGCAGCCCCAACCGACAGGGGGCGGGCTTCAACAATGAGCAGTTCTTC
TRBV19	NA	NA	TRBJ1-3	CASSTGRGDTIYF	TGTGCCAGTAGCACCGGCCGGGGGGACACCATATATTTT
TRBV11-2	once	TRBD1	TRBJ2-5	CASSTIGTVAETQYF	TGTGCCAGCAGCACTATTGGGACAGTAGCAGAGACCCAGTACTTC
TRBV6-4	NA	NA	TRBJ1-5	CASSEGAGQPQHF	TGTGCCAGCAGTGAAGGGGCTGGTCAGCCCCAGCATTTT
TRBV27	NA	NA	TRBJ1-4	CASGPSPRYEKLFF	TGTGCCAGCGGACCTAGCCCCCGTTATGAAAAACTGTTTTTT
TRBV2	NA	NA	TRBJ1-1	CASRSQSLSIIGAFF	TGTGCCAGCAGGTCACAGTCCCTCTCTATTATCGGGGCTTTCTTT
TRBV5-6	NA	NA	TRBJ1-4	CASSRTDVEKLFF	TGTGCCAGCAGCCGGACAGATGTTGAAAAACTGTTTTTT
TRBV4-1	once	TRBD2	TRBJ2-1	CASSQVAGAFNEQFF	TGCGCCAGCAGCCAGGTAGCGGGGGCCTTCAATGAGCAGTTCTTC
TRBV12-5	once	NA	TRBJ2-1	CASGRLRNPGMTYNEQFF	TGTGCTAGTGGCCGGTTGAGGAATCCAGGGATGACTTACAATGAGCAGTTCTTC
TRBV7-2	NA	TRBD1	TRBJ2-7	CASSPTTGSSYEQYF	TGTGCCAGCAGCCCCACGACAGGGAGCTCCTACGAGCAGTACTTC
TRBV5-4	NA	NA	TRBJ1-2	CASSSDTGWGYGYTF	TGTGCCAGCAGCTCCGACACGGGCTGGGGCTATGGCTACACCTTC
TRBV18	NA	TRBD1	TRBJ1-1	CASSVAGGTEAFF	TGTGCCAGCTCAGTGGCAGGGGGCACTGAAGCTTTCTTT
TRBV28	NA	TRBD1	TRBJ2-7	CATTQGMDFNEQYF	TGTGCCACCACACAGGGGATGGATTTCAACGAGCAGTACTTC
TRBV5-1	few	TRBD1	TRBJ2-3	CASSPGQVFVTDTQYF	TGCGCCAGCAGCCCGGGACAGGTTTTTGTGACAGATACGCAGTATTTT
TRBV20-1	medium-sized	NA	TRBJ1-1	CSARGATEAFF	TGCAGTGCTAGAGGGGCGACAGAAGCTTTCTTT
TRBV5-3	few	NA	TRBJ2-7	CARSLEQSSYEQYF	TGTGCCAGAAGCTTGGAACAGAGCTCCTACGAGCAGTACTTC
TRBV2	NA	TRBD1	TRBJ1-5	CASSGDRGRNQPQHF	TGTGCCAGCAGCGGGGACAGGGGGAGGAATCAGCCCCAGCATTTT
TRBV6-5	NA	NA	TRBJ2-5	CASWGEGGTQYF	TGTGCCAGCTGGGGTGAGGGGGGGACCCAGTACTTC
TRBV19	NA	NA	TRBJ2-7	CASSIGGESYEQYF	TGTGCCAGTAGTATTGGAGGCGAGAGCTACGAGCAGTACTTC
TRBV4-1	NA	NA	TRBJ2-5	CASSQGDQGGQETQYF	TGCGCCAGCAGCCAAGGAGATCAGGGAGGACAAGAGACCCAGTACTTC
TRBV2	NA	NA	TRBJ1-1	CASSEEVRVQAFF	TGTGCCAGCAGTGAGGAGGTGAGGGTTCAAGCTTTCTTT
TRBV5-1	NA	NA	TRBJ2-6	CASSLGSSGANVLTF	TGCGCCAGCAGCTTGGGCAGCTCTGGGGCCAACGTCCTGACTTTC
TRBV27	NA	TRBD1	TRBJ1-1	CASSLAGGTNTEAFF	TGTGCCAGCAGTTTGGCAGGGGGCACGAACACTGAAGCTTTCTTT
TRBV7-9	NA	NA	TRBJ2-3	CAGGETDTQYF	TGTGCGGGGGGTGAAACAGATACGCAGTATTTT
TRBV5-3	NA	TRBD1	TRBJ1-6	CARSPKATGGNSPLHF	TGTGCCAGAAGCCCGAAAGCGACAGGGGGCAATTCACCCCTCCACTTT
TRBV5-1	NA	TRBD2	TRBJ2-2	CASSREGGFGELFF	TGCGCCAGCAGCCGGGAGGGAGGATTCGGGGAGCTGTTTTTT
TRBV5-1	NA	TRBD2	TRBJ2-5	CASSRGTSGRETQYF	TGCGCCAGCAGCCGGGGGACTAGCGGTAGAGAGACCCAGTACTTC
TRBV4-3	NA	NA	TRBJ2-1	CASSQDWGGEQFF	TGCGCCAGCAGCCAAGACTGGGGTGGTGAGCAGTTCTTC
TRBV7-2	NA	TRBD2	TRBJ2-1	CASSLGLAGGQREQFF	TGTGCCAGCAGCTTGGGACTAGCGGGGGGGCAGCGTGAGCAGTTCTTC
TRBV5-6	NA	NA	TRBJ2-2	CASSTYTRNTGELFF	TGTGCCAGCAGCACCTATACAAGAAACACCGGGGAGCTGTTTTTT
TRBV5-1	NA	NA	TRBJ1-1	CASTTGPANTEAFF	TGCGCCAGTACCACGGGTCCAGCGAACACTGAAGCTTTCTTT
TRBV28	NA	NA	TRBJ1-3	CASSFQISGNTIYF	TGTGCCAGCAGTTTCCAGATCTCTGGAAACACCATATATTTT
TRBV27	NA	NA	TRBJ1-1	CASRLQGLTEAFF	TGTGCCAGCAGGTTACAGGGCCTCACTGAAGCTTTCTTT
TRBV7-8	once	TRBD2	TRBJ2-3	CASSTRTSGGLSRF	TGTGCCAGCAGCACGCGGACTAGCGGGGGTCTAAGTCGTTTT
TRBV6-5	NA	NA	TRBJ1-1	CASLPNTEAFF	TGTGCCAGCCTCCCGAACACTGAAGCTTTCTTT
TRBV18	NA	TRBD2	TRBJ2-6	CASSPTSGGARANVLTF	TGTGCCAGCTCACCAACGAGCGGGGGGGCCAGGGCCAACGTCCTGACTTTC
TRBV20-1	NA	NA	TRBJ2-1	CSASQLEQFF	TGCAGTGCTAGTCAGCTAGAGCAGTTCTTC
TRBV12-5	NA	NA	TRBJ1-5	CASGLDDNQPQHF	TGTGCTAGTGGTTTGGATGACAATCAGCCCCAGCATTTT
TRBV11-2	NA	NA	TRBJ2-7	CASSFQPGTSEQYF	TGTGCCAGCAGCTTCCAGCCCGGGACGTCCGAGCAGTACTTC
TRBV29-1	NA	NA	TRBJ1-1	CSVVKAANTEAFF	TGCAGCGTTGTTAAGGCAGCAAACACTGAAGCTTTCTTT
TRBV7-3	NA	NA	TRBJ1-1	CASSQQMNTEAFF	TGTGCCAGCAGCCAACAGATGAACACTGAAGCTTTCTTT
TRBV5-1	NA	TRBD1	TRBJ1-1	CASSLLTGVNTEAFF	TGCGCCAGCAGCTTATTAACAGGGGTAAACACTGAAGCTTTCTTT
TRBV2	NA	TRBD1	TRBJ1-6	CASTAEGALNSPLHF	TGTGCCAGCACCGCCGAGGGGGCGCTCAATTCACCCCTCCACTTT
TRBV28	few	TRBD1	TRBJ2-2	CASSPAGTGSGGELFF	TGTGCCAGCAGTCCAGCCGGGACAGGATCTGGCGGGGAGCTGTTTTTT
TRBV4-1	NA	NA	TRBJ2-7	CASSLEPGSSYEQYF	TGCGCCAGCAGCCTAGAACCTGGAAGCTCCTACGAGCAGTACTTC
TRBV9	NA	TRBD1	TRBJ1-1	CASSLDRVGTEAFF	TGTGCCAGCAGCCTTGACAGGGTTGGCACTGAAGCTTTCTTT